The 23 T cell receptor beta chains listed next were all sequenced from one sample in a study of T cell changes during pregnancy in multiple sclerosis. The assay was immunoSEQ multiplex PCR, and TCRdb's table has in-frame clones only and misses some. Altogether 55,000 to 80,000 clones are present, under 95% being singletons, with the ten largest covering 2.5% to 4%. The source material was CD8+ T cells from peripheral blood mononuclear cells, sampled in the second trimester of pregnancy. The receptors stem from a female donor with multiple sclerosis, enrolled in a pregnancy study.

The CDR3 here is CASSLAAGGYEQYF. The CDR3 nucleotides are TGTGCCAGCAGCTTGGCAGCGGGGGGGTACGAGCAGTACTTC. This sequence joins TRBV5-6 and TRBJ2-7; 10 bases fit TRBD2. V was pared by 0 bases and J by 4 bases, with 1 base of the junction left unmatched. Germline V CDR1 and CDR2: SGHDT, YYEEEE. The CDR3 loop spans 14 amino acids.

The chain is built from TRBV5-1 and TRBJ2-7; 11 bases map to TRBD1. This CDR3 has 15 amino acids. CDR1 is SGHRS and CDR2 is YFSETQ in the germline V gene. With V trimmed by 0 bases and J by 3 bases, 2 bases remained unmatched. The CDR3 DNA follows: TGCGCCAGCAGCTTGGAAGGGACAGGGGGCTACGAGCAGTACTTC. Protein: CASSLEGTGGYEQYF.

The V and J genes are TRBV19 and TRBJ2-1; 9 bases fit TRBD2. CDR1 LNHDA and CDR2 SQIVND come from the germline V gene (reference sequence). This CDR3 is built from 14 residues. J was trimmed by 7 bases and V by 3 bases; bases with no gene match: 4. The CDR3 DNA is TGTGCCAGTAGTATGTCTAGCGGGATGAATGAGCAGTTCTTC. Residues: CASSMSSGMNEQFF.

The chain recombines TRBV28 with TRBJ1-1; D possibly corresponds to TRBD1 (6 bases). V was trimmed by 6 bases and J by 1 base, leaving 12 bases between them. Germline V CDR1 and CDR2: MDHEN, SYDVKM. This CDR3 comprises 14 residues. CDR3 sequence (DNA): TGTGCCAGCAGCATAGGACAGTCGAACACTGAAGCTTTCTTT. Translation: CASSIGQSNTEAFF.

The J gene is TRBJ2-7, the V gene TRBV28, with D unresolved. The V gene's germline CDR1 is MDHEN and CDR2 SYDVKM. V shed 3 bases and J shed 2 bases, with 5 bases lying between them. The CDR3 extends over 12 amino acids. The CDR3 region is CASSFLPYEQYF. For the CDR3, the DNA is TGTGCCAGCAGTTTTCTCCCCTACGAGCAGTACTTC.

This chain links TRBV4-2 with TRBJ1-5, with D maybe TRBD1 (6 bases). V was pared by 2 bases and J by 7 bases, with 15 bases between. The CDR3 sequence is 15 residues long. The germline V gene has CDR1 LGHNA and CDR2 YNFKEQ. The CDR3 coding sequence is TGTGCCAGCAGCCAAAACAGGGATCCCTCACAGCCCCAGCATTTT. This translates into CASSQNRDPSQPQHF.

The chain joins TRBV27 to TRBJ2-7; D remains unclear. V was trimmed by 6 bases and J by 2 bases, leaving 17 bases between them. This CDR3 has 15 residues. CDR1 MNHEY and CDR2 SMNVEV come from the germline V gene (reference sequence). The CDR3 loop reads CASRSFSSTAYEQYF. CDR3 bases: TGTGCCAGCAGATCGTTCTCTAGTACCGCCTACGAGCAGTACTTC.

This rearrangement joins TRBV25-1 to TRBJ1-2; D is uncertain. Trimming pared 3 bases from V and 5 bases from J, leaving 13 bases between. Germline V lookup: CDR1 MGHDK, CDR2 SYGVNS. The CDR3 totals 14 residues. In nucleotides, the CDR3 is TGTGCCAGCAGTGAGGGTAGCCAGTTTTATGGCTACACCTTC. It translates to CASSEGSQFYGYTF.

The chain couples TRBV11-2 to TRBJ2-7; 7 bases fit TRBD1. This CDR3 is 14 amino acids long. Germline-derived CDR1 and CDR2 are SGHAT and FQNNGV. Losses at the gene ends were 1 base for V and 6 bases for J; bases not matched to a gene: 6. The CDR3 DNA follows: TGTGCCAGCAGCTTAGGACAGGGCGGCGGCGAGCAGTACTTC. Translated, it gives CASSLGQGGGEQYF.

The chain recombines TRBV7-9 with TRBJ2-1; 11 bases agree with TRBD2. The CDR3 length is 15 residues. The germline V gene encodes CDR1 SEHNR and CDR2 FQNEAQ (reference sequence). The V segment lost 5 bases and the J segment 9 bases; nucleotides outside the gene matches: 9. Here the CDR3 DNA reads TGTGCCAGCAGCCCCCAACTAGCGGGAGTTGTTGAGCAGTTCTTC. It is translated as CASSPQLAGVVEQFF.

This rearrangement joins TRBV5-1 to TRBJ2-1; no reliable D call. Germline V CDR1 and CDR2: SGHRS, YFSETQ. The CDR3 is 16 amino acids. Trimming stripped 4 bases from V and 1 base from J, with 15 bases between. Here the CDR3 DNA reads TGCGCCAGCAGCCTAAAGACTGCGCTTTCCTACAATGAGCAGTTCTTC. It translates to CASSLKTALSYNEQFF. The variable domain in full, with the rest retrieved from reference TRBV5-1 and TRBJ2-1, is KAGVTQTPRYLIKTRGQQVTLSCSPISGHRSVSWYQQTPGQGLQFLFEYFSETQRNKGNFPGRFSGRQFSNSRSEMNVSTLELGDSALYLCASSLKTALSYNEQFFGPGTRLTVL.

The V gene is TRBV19, the J gene TRBJ2-1; D may be TRBD1 (5 bases). This CDR3 spans 12 amino acids. V was clipped by 6 bases and J by 3 bases, with 6 bases between them. Germline CDR1 reads LNHDA; CDR2 reads SQIVND (reference sequence). In DNA, the CDR3 is TGTGCCAGTAGGACAGACTACAATGAGCAGTTCTTC. Its protein is CASRTDYNEQFF.

V and J are TRBV4-2 and TRBJ2-3; possibly TRBD2 for D (7 bases). Trimming removed 4 bases from V and 5 bases from J, with 22 bases in between. The CDR3 length is 17 residues. CDR1 and CDR2 from the germline V gene are LGHNA and YNFKEQ. Here the CDR3 DNA reads TGTGCCAGCAGCCCCCGGGGAGGGGGATACGGTGGAGATACGCAGTATTTT. It codes for CASSPRGGGYGGDTQYF.

Here the CDR3 DNA reads TGTGCCAGCAGCAAGGGGACTAGCGTACACAATGAGCAGTTCTTC. Protein: CASSKGTSVHNEQFF. V is TRBV2 and J is TRBJ2-1; 10 bases are a match to TRBD2. The CDR3 is 15 amino acids. The V gene's germline CDR1 is SNHLY and CDR2 FYNNEI. V gave up 6 bases and J gave up 5 bases; unmatched junction bases: 7.

The chain has TRBV2 and TRBJ2-5, with a weak D call TRBD1 (6 bases). The CDR3 consists of 12 residues. Trimming took off 8 bases at V and 5 bases at J, with 12 bases between the two ends. Germline loops: CDR1 SNHLY, CDR2 FYNNEI. The CDR3 sequence is CASPRGGETQYF. As DNA, the CDR3 is TGTGCCAGCCCCAGGGGCGGGGAGACCCAGTACTTC.

J is TRBJ1-3 and V is TRBV7-9, with TRBD1 as a possible D gene (6 bases). The CDR3 sequence is 15 residues long. The germline V gene encodes CDR1 SEHNR and CDR2 FQNEAQ (reference sequence). V lost 3 bases to trimming and J lost 0 bases, with 9 bases between them. The CDR3 region is CASSLQGSSGNTIYF. CDR3 DNA sequence: TGTGCCAGCAGCTTGCAGGGGAGCTCTGGAAACACCATATATTTT.

This chain uses TRBV13 with TRBJ2-3; no clear D gene. Trimming removed 2 bases from V and 0 bases from J, with 12 bases in between. Germline lookup yields CDR1 PRHDT and CDR2 FYEKMQ (reference sequence). This CDR3 has 16 amino acids. The CDR3 bases are TGTGCCAGCAGCTTACGTTCCAGTTCTAGCACAGATACGCAGTATTTT. Amino acids: CASSLRSSSSTDTQYF.

This rearrangement joins TRBV19 to TRBJ1-2; D is undetermined. Trimming took off 3 bases at V and 8 bases at J, with 13 bases between the two ends. This CDR3 contains 13 residues. The germline V gene encodes CDR1 LNHDA and CDR2 SQIVND (reference sequence). CDR3 region: CASSIFLMEGYTF. The CDR3 bases are TGTGCCAGTAGTATTTTTTTGATGGAGGGCTACACCTTC.

The chain couples TRBV5-1 to TRBJ2-7; TRBD1 might be the D (6 bases). V lost 4 bases and J lost 0, with 11 bases in between. The CDR3 contains 14 residues. In germline, CDR1 is SGHRS, CDR2 YFSETQ. CDR3 region: CASSKGQNSYEQYF. The CDR3 coding sequence is TGCGCCAGCAGCAAAGGACAGAACTCCTACGAGCAGTACTTC.

This clone showed up just once. V gene TRBV6-5 combines with J gene TRBJ2-7, with 7 bases matching TRBD2. The germline CDR1 and CDR2 sequences are MNHEY and SVGAGI. V shed 8 bases and J 2 bases; nucleotides not matched to a gene: 9. The CDR3 consists of 14 residues. The CDR3 DNA reads as TGTGCCAGCTGTTGGGAGGGCCGCACCTACGAGCAGTACTTC. Amino acids: CASCWEGRTYEQYF.

The chain has TRBV19 and TRBJ1-5; 12 bases fit TRBD1. Germline values: CDR1 LNHDA, CDR2 SQIVND (reference sequence). The CDR3 consists of 15 residues. Trimming cost V 7 bases and J 6 bases; bases outside gene matches: 7. The CDR3 protein is CASTPRDRGRQPQHF. The CDR3 DNA reads as TGTGCCAGTACCCCCAGGGACAGGGGGCGTCAGCCCCAGCATTTT. Using reference TRBV19 and TRBJ1-5 for the parts outside the CDR3, the full variable domain is DGGITQSPKYLFRKEGQNVTLSCEQNLNHDAMYWYRQDPGQGLRLIYYSQIVNDFQKGDIAEGYSVSREKKESFPLTVTSAQKNPTAFYLCASTPRDRGRQPQHFGDGTRLSIL.

V and J are TRBV27 and TRBJ2-5, with 7 positions matching TRBD1. Germline CDR1 reads MNHEY; CDR2 reads SMNVEV (reference sequence). Trimming at V came to 2 bases and at J to 2 bases, leaving 5 bases not matched to a gene. The CDR3 extends over 15 amino acids. DNA for the CDR3: TGTGCCAGCAGTTTAAGGCAGGGGGTTCAAGAGACCCAGTACTTC. Its protein is CASSLRQGVQETQYF.

This rearrangement joins TRBV9 to TRBJ2-3; TRBD2 is a possible D gene (5 bases). The germline gives CDR1 SGDLS, CDR2 YYNGEE. This CDR3 spans 13 amino acids. The germline V and J ends were trimmed by 0 bases and 5 bases, with 7 bases remaining between them. CDR3 residues: CASSVEAEDTQYF. In DNA, the CDR3 is TGTGCCAGCAGCGTAGAAGCGGAAGATACGCAGTATTTT. The variable domain in full, completed from reference TRBV9 and TRBJ2-3, reads DSGVTQTPKHLITATGQRVTLRCSPRSGDLSVYWYQQSLDQGLQFLIQYYNGEERAKGNILERFSAQQFPDLHSELNLSSLELGDSALYFCASSVEAEDTQYFGPGTRLTVL.